Listed below are T cell receptor beta chains from one sample, sequenced in a study of spatial heterogeneity in lung cancer. TCRdb processed the 5' RACE reads anew with MiXCR; each CDR3 protein has one entry. The sample contains about 1,200 distinct CDR3 sequences, about 18% of which appear only once. The specimen comprised lung tumor tissue, sampled at surgery. The origin of the receptors is a male donor with early-stage non-small cell lung cancer. Both conserved end residues are part of each CDR3. Fields, in order: V gene, CDR3 length, clone size, J gene, D gene, CDR3 DNA, CDR3 protein. D genes are given only for firm matches. Expanded clones get a size class; other rows say once, few or many, or leave the size out.

v_call: TRBV10-3
cdr3_length: 12
clone_size: .
j_call: TRBJ2-7
d_call: .
cdr3_nt: TGTGCCATCAGTGACCTAGTATACGAGCAGTACTTC
cdr3_aa: CAISDLVYEQYF

v_call: TRBV2
cdr3_length: 16
clone_size: medium-sized
j_call: TRBJ2-2
d_call: TRBD2
cdr3_nt: TGTGCCAGCAGAAGGCTAGCGGGTCAGGAAACCGGGGAGCTGTTTTTT
cdr3_aa: CASRRLAGQETGELFF

v_call: TRBV6-2/TRBV6-3
cdr3_length: 12
clone_size: .
j_call: TRBJ2-3
d_call: .
cdr3_nt: TGTGCCAGCAGTAAGGACACAGATACGCAGTATTTT
cdr3_aa: CASSKDTDTQYF

v_call: TRBV25-1
cdr3_length: 14
clone_size: .
j_call: TRBJ1-1
d_call: .
cdr3_nt: TGTGCCAGCAGTGAATCCGGGATGAACACTGAAGCTTTCTTT
cdr3_aa: CASSESGMNTEAFF

v_call: TRBV20-1
cdr3_length: 11
clone_size: medium-sized
j_call: TRBJ1-2
d_call: .
cdr3_nt: TGCAGTGTCGCGGCCCCACCGGTCTACACCTTC
cdr3_aa: CSVAAPPVYTF

v_call: TRBV2
cdr3_length: 16
clone_size: medium-sized
j_call: TRBJ2-1
d_call: .
cdr3_nt: TGTGCCAGCATGGCGGGGCTTACCCGAGAGTACAATGAGCAGTTCTTC
cdr3_aa: CASMAGLTREYNEQFF

v_call: TRBV12-3/TRBV12-4
cdr3_length: 14
clone_size: medium-sized
j_call: TRBJ2-3
d_call: TRBD1
cdr3_nt: TGTGCCAGCACCAAGACAGGGGGCGCAGATACGCAGTATTTT
cdr3_aa: CASTKTGGADTQYF

v_call: TRBV24-1
cdr3_length: 14
clone_size: medium-sized
j_call: TRBJ2-3
d_call: .
cdr3_nt: TGTGCCACCAGTGTTCGTGGGAGCACAGATACGCAGTATTTT
cdr3_aa: CATSVRGSTDTQYF

v_call: TRBV4-1
cdr3_length: 14
clone_size: few
j_call: TRBJ2-1
d_call: .
cdr3_nt: TGCGCCAGCAGCCACCGACAGGGGAGGGGTGAGCAGTTCTTC
cdr3_aa: CASSHRQGRGEQFF

v_call: TRBV2
cdr3_length: 17
clone_size: .
j_call: TRBJ2-4
d_call: .
cdr3_nt: TGTGCCAGCAGTGAAGCGCGAGGGACACTAGCCAAAAACATTCAGTACTTC
cdr3_aa: CASSEARGTLAKNIQYF

v_call: TRBV13
cdr3_length: 16
clone_size: .
j_call: TRBJ1-6
d_call: .
cdr3_nt: TGTGCCAGCAGCACTTACAGGGAAGGGGGATTTTCACCCCTCCACTTT
cdr3_aa: CASSTYREGGFSPLHF

v_call: TRBV5-4
cdr3_length: 15
clone_size: large
j_call: TRBJ2-5
d_call: .
cdr3_nt: TGTGCCAGCAGCTTGGTGGTAGCCGGCCAAGAGACCCAGTACTTC
cdr3_aa: CASSLVVAGQETQYF

v_call: TRBV6-1
cdr3_length: 14
clone_size: medium-sized
j_call: TRBJ2-1
d_call: .
cdr3_nt: TGTGCCAGCAGTCGACTAGACCCCTACAATGAGCAGTTCTTC
cdr3_aa: CASSRLDPYNEQFF

v_call: TRBV7-9
cdr3_length: 13
clone_size: .
j_call: TRBJ2-1
d_call: .
cdr3_nt: TGTGCCAGCAGCCCATCAACGTACAATGAGCAGTTCTTC
cdr3_aa: CASSPSTYNEQFF

v_call: TRBV5-4
cdr3_length: 14
clone_size: .
j_call: TRBJ2-5
d_call: .
cdr3_nt: TGTGCCAGCAGCTTGGGGCAGGCCCAAGAGACCCAGTACTTC
cdr3_aa: CASSLGQAQETQYF

v_call: TRBV5-6
cdr3_length: 15
clone_size: medium-sized
j_call: TRBJ2-2
d_call: .
cdr3_nt: TGTGCCAGCAGCTCAAGGCCCGCGAACACCGGGGAGCTGTTTTTT
cdr3_aa: CASSSRPANTGELFF

v_call: TRBV9
cdr3_length: 15
clone_size: large
j_call: TRBJ2-1
d_call: TRBD2
cdr3_nt: TGTGCCAGCAGCGTTACTAGCGAGATCTACAATGAGCAGTTCTTC
cdr3_aa: CASSVTSEIYNEQFF

v_call: TRBV6-5
cdr3_length: 16
clone_size: .
j_call: TRBJ2-3
d_call: .
cdr3_nt: TGTGCCAGCAGTAACCTTCAGCGGATTAGCACAGATACGCAGTATTTT
cdr3_aa: CASSNLQRISTDTQYF

v_call: TRBV12-3/TRBV12-4
cdr3_length: 20
clone_size: few
j_call: TRBJ2-1
d_call: TRBD2
cdr3_nt: TGTGCCAGCAGTTTGAGGAGGCCGGGACTAGCGGGAGGATTATTAAATGAGCAGTTCTTC
cdr3_aa: CASSLRRPGLAGGLLNEQFF

v_call: TRBV20-1
cdr3_length: 13
clone_size: large
j_call: TRBJ1-1
d_call: TRBD1
cdr3_nt: TGCAGTGCTAGACCACAGGGGGCCACTGAAGCTTTCTTT
cdr3_aa: CSARPQGATEAFF

v_call: TRBV19
cdr3_length: 11
clone_size: .
j_call: TRBJ2-4
d_call: .
cdr3_nt: TGTGCCAGTAGCCGGGACACCATTCAGTACTTC
cdr3_aa: CASSRDTIQYF

v_call: TRBV27
cdr3_length: 15
clone_size: few
j_call: TRBJ2-3
d_call: .
cdr3_nt: TGTGCCAGCAGTTTTTGGGGGATTAGCACAGATACGCAGTATTTT
cdr3_aa: CASSFWGISTDTQYF

v_call: TRBV12-5
cdr3_length: 12
clone_size: medium-sized
j_call: TRBJ1-1
d_call: .
cdr3_nt: TGTGCTAGTGTTAAATTCGGGGAAGACGCTTTCTTT
cdr3_aa: CASVKFGEDAFF

v_call: TRBV27
cdr3_length: 17
clone_size: many
j_call: TRBJ2-2
d_call: .
cdr3_nt: TGTGCCAGCACCCTAGACAGGAGACTATCGAACACCGGGGAGCTGTTTTTT
cdr3_aa: CASTLDRRLSNTGELFF

v_call: TRBV18
cdr3_length: 18
clone_size: .
j_call: TRBJ1-6
d_call: .
cdr3_nt: TGTGCCAGCTCACTTCAGGGGAACGACCGGACAGCTAATTCACCCCTCCACTTT
cdr3_aa: CASSLQGNDRTANSPLHF

v_call: TRBV21-1
cdr3_length: 16
clone_size: hyperexpanded
j_call: TRBJ2-4
d_call: .
cdr3_nt: TGTGCCAGCAGCAAACGGAACAGGGGGTCGAAGAACATTCAGTACTTC
cdr3_aa: CASSKRNRGSKNIQYF

v_call: TRBV6-5
cdr3_length: 14
clone_size: few
j_call: TRBJ2-2
d_call: .
cdr3_nt: TGTGCCAGCAGTTACTCAGGGGGGGACAGCGAGCTGTTTTTT
cdr3_aa: CASSYSGGDSELFF

v_call: TRBV7-2
cdr3_length: 16
clone_size: many
j_call: TRBJ2-3
d_call: TRBD2
cdr3_nt: TGTTCCAGCAGCTTAGCGGGCGGGGGGAACACAGATACGCAGTATTTT
cdr3_aa: CSSSLAGGGNTDTQYF

v_call: TRBV28
cdr3_length: 12
clone_size: medium-sized
j_call: TRBJ2-1
d_call: .
cdr3_nt: TGTGCCAGCAGTTCGGGGCGTCCCGAGCAGTTCTTC
cdr3_aa: CASSSGRPEQFF

v_call: TRBV3-1
cdr3_length: 15
clone_size: .
j_call: TRBJ2-3
d_call: TRBD2
cdr3_nt: TGTGCCAGCAGCCGCGGGACTAGCGGGTCAGATACGCAGTATTTT
cdr3_aa: CASSRGTSGSDTQYF

v_call: TRBV29-1
cdr3_length: 13
clone_size: .
j_call: TRBJ2-3
d_call: .
cdr3_nt: TGCAGCGTTATCCGGACGCACACAGATACGCAGTATTTT
cdr3_aa: CSVIRTHTDTQYF

v_call: TRBV6-5
cdr3_length: 13
clone_size: .
j_call: TRBJ1-2
d_call: .
cdr3_nt: TGTGCCAGCAGTTACTCGCCAGGGAGTGGCTACACCTTC
cdr3_aa: CASSYSPGSGYTF

v_call: TRBV20-1
cdr3_length: 13
clone_size: medium-sized
j_call: TRBJ2-1
d_call: TRBD1
cdr3_nt: TGCAGTGCCACCAAGGGGGCAGGTAATGAGCAGTTCTTC
cdr3_aa: CSATKGAGNEQFF

v_call: TRBV5-1
cdr3_length: 12
clone_size: .
j_call: TRBJ2-7
d_call: .
cdr3_nt: TGCGCCAGCAGCTTGACAGCCTACGAGCAGTACTTC
cdr3_aa: CASSLTAYEQYF

v_call: TRBV28
cdr3_length: 16
clone_size: many
j_call: TRBJ1-5
d_call: TRBD1
cdr3_nt: TGTGCCAGCAGTCCGACTGGACAGGGCGGGAATCAGCCCCAGCATTTT
cdr3_aa: CASSPTGQGGNQPQHF

v_call: TRBV6-5
cdr3_length: 18
clone_size: .
j_call: TRBJ1-1
d_call: TRBD1
cdr3_nt: TGTGCCAGCAGTTCCTCCGCGGGACAGGGCGGATTGAACACTGAAGCTTTCTTT
cdr3_aa: CASSSSAGQGGLNTEAFF

v_call: TRBV7-9
cdr3_length: 19
clone_size: large
j_call: TRBJ2-1
d_call: TRBD2
cdr3_nt: TGTGCCAGCAGCACCCGCAGCTTTTCACTAGCGGGAGGGGCGTATGAGCAGTTCTTC
cdr3_aa: CASSTRSFSLAGGAYEQFF

v_call: TRBV10-1
cdr3_length: 13
clone_size: medium-sized
j_call: TRBJ2-3
d_call: .
cdr3_nt: TGCGCCAGCAGTGAGACCAGCACAGATACGCAGTATTTT
cdr3_aa: CASSETSTDTQYF

v_call: TRBV7-2
cdr3_length: 14
clone_size: .
j_call: TRBJ2-3
d_call: .
cdr3_nt: TGTGCCAGCAGCTTGGGGGGGGCGGCAGATACGCAGTATTTT
cdr3_aa: CASSLGGAADTQYF

v_call: TRBV7-2
cdr3_length: 14
clone_size: medium-sized
j_call: TRBJ2-7
d_call: TRBD2
cdr3_nt: TGTGCCAGCAGCTTCACTAGCGGGACCCAAGAGCAGTACTTC
cdr3_aa: CASSFTSGTQEQYF

v_call: TRBV29-1
cdr3_length: 16
clone_size: once
j_call: TRBJ2-1
d_call: TRBD2
cdr3_nt: TGCAGCGTTGAAGGGACTAGCGGGCTAGATCCCAATGAGCAGTTCTTC
cdr3_aa: CSVEGTSGLDPNEQFF

v_call: TRBV6-2/TRBV6-3
cdr3_length: 16
clone_size: .
j_call: TRBJ2-1
d_call: TRBD2
cdr3_nt: TGTGCCAGCAGCCTGGGATCCGGACTAGCTCTTGATGAGCAGTTCTTC
cdr3_aa: CASSLGSGLALDEQFF

v_call: TRBV19
cdr3_length: 15
clone_size: many
j_call: TRBJ2-7
d_call: .
cdr3_nt: TGTGCCAGTAGTATAGGTGGCAGGGGAGTCTACGAGCAGTACTTC
cdr3_aa: CASSIGGRGVYEQYF

v_call: TRBV6-5
cdr3_length: 17
clone_size: few
j_call: TRBJ2-4
d_call: .
cdr3_nt: TGTGCCAGCAGTAGAAACAGGGGAGGTTCTGGCAAAAACATTCAGTACTTC
cdr3_aa: CASSRNRGGSGKNIQYF

v_call: TRBV27
cdr3_length: 15
clone_size: large
j_call: TRBJ1-5
d_call: .
cdr3_nt: TGTGCCAGCAGTCCGGGCCCCTCTGGGACTCAGCCCCAGCATTTT
cdr3_aa: CASSPGPSGTQPQHF

v_call: TRBV6-5
cdr3_length: 13
clone_size: medium-sized
j_call: TRBJ1-1
d_call: .
cdr3_nt: TGTGCCAGCAGCCGTGGACAGTACACTGAAGCTTTCTTT
cdr3_aa: CASSRGQYTEAFF

v_call: TRBV19
cdr3_length: 15
clone_size: .
j_call: TRBJ1-4
d_call: TRBD1
cdr3_nt: TGTGCCAGTAGTCCTGGGACAGCTACTAATGAAAAACTGTTTTTT
cdr3_aa: CASSPGTATNEKLFF

v_call: TRBV6-5
cdr3_length: 15
clone_size: .
j_call: TRBJ1-2
d_call: TRBD1
cdr3_nt: TGTGCCAGCAGTCCACAAGGAGGGGGCGACTATGGCTACACCTTC
cdr3_aa: CASSPQGGGDYGYTF

v_call: TRBV7-9
cdr3_length: 14
clone_size: once
j_call: TRBJ2-3
d_call: .
cdr3_nt: TGTGCCAGCAGCTTTAGGACCAGCACAGATACGCAGTATTTT
cdr3_aa: CASSFRTSTDTQYF

v_call: TRBV20-1
cdr3_length: 14
clone_size: medium-sized
j_call: TRBJ2-5
d_call: TRBD1
cdr3_nt: TGCAGTGCTAGGGGGACAGGGTTAGGAGAGACCCAGTACTTC
cdr3_aa: CSARGTGLGETQYF

v_call: TRBV6-5
cdr3_length: 13
clone_size: medium-sized
j_call: TRBJ1-5
d_call: .
cdr3_nt: TGTGCCAGCAGTTACTCTGGGGACCAGCCCCAGCATTTT
cdr3_aa: CASSYSGDQPQHF